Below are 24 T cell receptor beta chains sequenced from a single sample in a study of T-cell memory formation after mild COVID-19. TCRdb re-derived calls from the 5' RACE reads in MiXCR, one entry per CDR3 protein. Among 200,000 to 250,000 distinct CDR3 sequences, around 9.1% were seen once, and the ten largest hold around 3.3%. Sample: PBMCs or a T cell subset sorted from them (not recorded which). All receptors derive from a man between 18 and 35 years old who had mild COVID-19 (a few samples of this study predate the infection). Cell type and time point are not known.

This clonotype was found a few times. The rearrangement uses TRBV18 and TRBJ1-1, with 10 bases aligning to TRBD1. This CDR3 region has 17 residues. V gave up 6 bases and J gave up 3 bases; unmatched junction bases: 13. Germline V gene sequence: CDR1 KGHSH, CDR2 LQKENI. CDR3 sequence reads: CASSTLGTGVPDTEAFF. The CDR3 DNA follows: TGTGCCAGCTCCACGTTGGGGACAGGGGTCCCTGACACTGAAGCTTTCTTT.

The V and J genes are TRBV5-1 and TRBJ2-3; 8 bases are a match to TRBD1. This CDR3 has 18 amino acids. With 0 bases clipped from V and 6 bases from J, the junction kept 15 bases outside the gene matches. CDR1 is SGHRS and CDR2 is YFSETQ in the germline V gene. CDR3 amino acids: CASSLGQGFISAMDTQYF. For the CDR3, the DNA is TGCGCCAGCAGCTTGGGACAGGGGTTTATATCGGCCATGGATACGCAGTATTTT.

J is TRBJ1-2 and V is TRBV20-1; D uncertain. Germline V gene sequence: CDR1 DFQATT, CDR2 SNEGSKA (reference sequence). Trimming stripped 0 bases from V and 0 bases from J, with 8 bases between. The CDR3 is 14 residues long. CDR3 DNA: TGCAGTGCTAGAGACCACTCGGCTAACTATGGCTACACCTTC. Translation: CSARDHSANYGYTF.

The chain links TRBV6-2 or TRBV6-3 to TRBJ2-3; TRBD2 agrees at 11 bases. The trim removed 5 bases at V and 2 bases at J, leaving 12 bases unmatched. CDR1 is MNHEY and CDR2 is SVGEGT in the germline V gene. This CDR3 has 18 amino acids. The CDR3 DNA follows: TGTGCCAGCAGTAGAAAGACCGGGACTAGCGGATTCACAGATACGCAGTATTTT. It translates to CASSRKTGTSGFTDTQYF.

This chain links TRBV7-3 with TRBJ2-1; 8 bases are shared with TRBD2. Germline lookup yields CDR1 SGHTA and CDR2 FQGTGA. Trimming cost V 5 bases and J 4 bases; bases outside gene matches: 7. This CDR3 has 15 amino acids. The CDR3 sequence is CASSREAGAYNEQFF. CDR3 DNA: TGTGCCAGCAGCCGAGAAGCGGGGGCATACAATGAGCAGTTCTTC.

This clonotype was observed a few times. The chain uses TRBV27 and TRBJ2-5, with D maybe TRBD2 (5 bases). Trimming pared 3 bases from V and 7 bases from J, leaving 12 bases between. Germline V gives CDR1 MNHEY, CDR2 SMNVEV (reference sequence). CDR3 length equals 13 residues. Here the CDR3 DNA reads TGTGCCAGCAGTTTTCACGTCGCGGGGACCCAGTACTTC. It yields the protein CASSFHVAGTQYF.

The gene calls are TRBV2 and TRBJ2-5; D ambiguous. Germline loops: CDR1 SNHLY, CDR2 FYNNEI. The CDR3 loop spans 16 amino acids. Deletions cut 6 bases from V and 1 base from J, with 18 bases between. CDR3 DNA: TGTGCCAGCAGGCCGGACCTTAGACTGATCCAAGAGACCCAGTACTTC. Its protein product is CASRPDLRLIQETQYF.

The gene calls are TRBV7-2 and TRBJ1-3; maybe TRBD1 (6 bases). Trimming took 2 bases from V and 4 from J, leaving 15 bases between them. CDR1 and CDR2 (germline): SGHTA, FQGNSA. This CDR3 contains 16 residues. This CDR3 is CASSLWGGASGNTIYF. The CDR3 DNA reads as TGTGCCAGCAGCTTATGGGGGGGCGCTTCGGGAAACACCATATATTTT.

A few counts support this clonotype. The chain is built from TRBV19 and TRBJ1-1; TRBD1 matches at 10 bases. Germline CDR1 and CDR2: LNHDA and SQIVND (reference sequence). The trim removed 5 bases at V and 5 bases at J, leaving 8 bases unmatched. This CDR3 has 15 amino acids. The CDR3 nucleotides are TGTGCCAGTAGTGCTTGGACAGGGGGGCTGACTGAAGCTTTCTTT. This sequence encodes CASSAWTGGLTEAFF.

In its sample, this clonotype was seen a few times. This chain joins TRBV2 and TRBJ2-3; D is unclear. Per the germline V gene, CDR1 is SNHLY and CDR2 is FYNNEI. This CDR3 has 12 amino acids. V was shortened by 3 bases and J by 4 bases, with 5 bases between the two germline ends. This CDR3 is CASSEGADTQYF. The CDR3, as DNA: TGTGCCAGCAGTGAGGGTGCAGATACGCAGTATTTT.

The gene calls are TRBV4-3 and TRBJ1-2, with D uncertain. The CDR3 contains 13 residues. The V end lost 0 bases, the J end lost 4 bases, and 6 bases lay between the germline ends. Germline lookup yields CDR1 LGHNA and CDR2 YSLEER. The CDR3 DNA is TGCGCCAGCAGCCAAGACGGGAGCTATGGCTACACCTTC. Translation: CASSQDGSYGYTF.

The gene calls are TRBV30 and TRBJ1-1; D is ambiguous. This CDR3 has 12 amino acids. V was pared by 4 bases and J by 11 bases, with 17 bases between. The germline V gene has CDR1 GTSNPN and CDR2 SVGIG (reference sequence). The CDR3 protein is CAWTSVAGLAFF. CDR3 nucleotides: TGTGCCTGGACGAGCGTGGCAGGCTTGGCTTTCTTT.

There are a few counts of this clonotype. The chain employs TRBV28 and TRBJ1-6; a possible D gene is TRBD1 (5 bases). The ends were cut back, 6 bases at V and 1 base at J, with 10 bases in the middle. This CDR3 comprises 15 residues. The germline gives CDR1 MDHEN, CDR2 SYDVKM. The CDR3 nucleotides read TGTGCCAGCAGCCCTGGGACGTCCTATAATTCACCCCTCCACTTT. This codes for CASSPGTSYNSPLHF.

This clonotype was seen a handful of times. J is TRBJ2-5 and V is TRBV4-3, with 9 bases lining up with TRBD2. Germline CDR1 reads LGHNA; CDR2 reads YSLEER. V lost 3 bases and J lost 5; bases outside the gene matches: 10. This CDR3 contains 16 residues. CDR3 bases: TGCGCCAGCAGCCACGCCATAGCGGGGGCTCGGGAGACCCAGTACTTC. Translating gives CASSHAIAGARETQYF.

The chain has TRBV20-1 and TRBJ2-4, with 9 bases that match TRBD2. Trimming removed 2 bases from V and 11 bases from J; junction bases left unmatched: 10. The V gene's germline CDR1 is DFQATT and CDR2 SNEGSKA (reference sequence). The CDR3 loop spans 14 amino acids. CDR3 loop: CSARPLSGGPVQYF. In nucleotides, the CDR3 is TGCAGTGCTAGACCCCTTAGCGGGGGCCCCGTTCAGTACTTC.

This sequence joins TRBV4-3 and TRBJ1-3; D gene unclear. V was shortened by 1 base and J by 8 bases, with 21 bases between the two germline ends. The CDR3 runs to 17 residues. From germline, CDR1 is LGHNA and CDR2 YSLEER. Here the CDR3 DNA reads TGCGCCAGCAGCCAAGCCTCTGCTCCCGGGGAGGGCTACACCATATATTTT. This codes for CASSQASAPGEGYTIYF.

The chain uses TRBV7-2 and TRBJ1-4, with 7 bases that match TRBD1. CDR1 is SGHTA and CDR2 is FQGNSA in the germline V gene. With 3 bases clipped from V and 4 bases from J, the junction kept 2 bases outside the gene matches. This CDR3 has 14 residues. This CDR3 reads CASSLTGYNEKLFF. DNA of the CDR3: TGTGCCAGCAGCTTGACAGGGTATAATGAAAAACTGTTTTTT.

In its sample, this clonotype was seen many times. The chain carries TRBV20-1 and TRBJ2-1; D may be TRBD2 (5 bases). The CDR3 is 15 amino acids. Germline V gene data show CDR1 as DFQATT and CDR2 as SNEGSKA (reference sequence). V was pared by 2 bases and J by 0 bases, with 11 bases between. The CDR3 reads CSARFRGSSYNEQFF. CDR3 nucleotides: TGCAGTGCTAGATTCCGGGGTAGCTCCTACAATGAGCAGTTCTTC.

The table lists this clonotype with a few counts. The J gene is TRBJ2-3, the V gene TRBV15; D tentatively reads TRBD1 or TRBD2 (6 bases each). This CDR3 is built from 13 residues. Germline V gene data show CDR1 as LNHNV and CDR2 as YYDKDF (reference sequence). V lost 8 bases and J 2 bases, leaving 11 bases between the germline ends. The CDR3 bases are TGTGCCACCGACGGGGGCCCCACAGATACGCAGTATTTT. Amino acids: CATDGGPTDTQYF.

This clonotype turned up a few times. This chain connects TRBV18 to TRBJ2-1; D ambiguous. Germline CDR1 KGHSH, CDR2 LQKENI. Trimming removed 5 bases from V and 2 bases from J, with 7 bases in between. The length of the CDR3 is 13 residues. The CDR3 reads CASSSLAYNEQFF. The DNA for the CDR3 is TGTGCCAGCTCAAGTCTGGCCTACAATGAGCAGTTCTTC.

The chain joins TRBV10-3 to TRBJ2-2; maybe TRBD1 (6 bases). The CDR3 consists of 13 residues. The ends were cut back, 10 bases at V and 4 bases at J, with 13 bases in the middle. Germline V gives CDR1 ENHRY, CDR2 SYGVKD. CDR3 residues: CATGTIPTGELFF. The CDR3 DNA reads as TGTGCCACCGGGACAATACCCACCGGGGAGCTGTTTTTT.

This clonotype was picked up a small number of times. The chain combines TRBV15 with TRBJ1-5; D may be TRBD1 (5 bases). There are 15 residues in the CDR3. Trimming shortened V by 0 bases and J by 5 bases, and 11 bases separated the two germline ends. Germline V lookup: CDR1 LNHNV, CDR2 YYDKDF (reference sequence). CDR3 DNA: TGTGCCACCAGCAGAGATTACAGGAGATATCAGCCCCAGCATTTT. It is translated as CATSRDYRRYQPQHF.

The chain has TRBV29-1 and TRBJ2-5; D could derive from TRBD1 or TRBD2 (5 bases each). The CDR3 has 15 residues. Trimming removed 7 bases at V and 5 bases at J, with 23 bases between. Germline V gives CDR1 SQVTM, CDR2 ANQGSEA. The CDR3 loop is CSAGGRVRMGETQYF. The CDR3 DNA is TGCAGCGCCGGAGGCAGGGTGAGAATGGGGGAGACCCAGTACTTC.

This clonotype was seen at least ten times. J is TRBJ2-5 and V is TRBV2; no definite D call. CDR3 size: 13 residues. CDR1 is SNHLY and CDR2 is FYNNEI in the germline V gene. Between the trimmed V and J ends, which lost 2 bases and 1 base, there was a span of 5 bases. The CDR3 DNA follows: TGTGCCAGCAGTGAAATCAGCCAAGAGACCCAGTACTTC. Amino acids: CASSEISQETQYF.